This T cell receptor (beta chain) was captured by sequencing in a study of blood T cells in healthy people across ages. General observations from the study: Older individuals had lower TCR beta diversity per million T cells (the decline was roughly linear).

A remark on this clonotype: What it recognizes is unknown.

Per-sample PBMC isolation yielded at least 6.5 million cells. The V gene's germline CDR1 is SNHLY and CDR2 FYNNEI. V shed 6 bases and J 4 bases; nucleotides not matched to a gene: 13. The CDR3 has 16 amino acids. A second PCR of 7 to 11 cycles used a sample-barcoded 5' primer and a J-beta primer mix. Via MiXCR, TCRdb re-called the 5' RACE reads, giving one row per CDR3 protein. Found here are 1.5 million to 2 million distinct CDR3 sequences, around 40% of them singletons; the top ten hold roughly 23%. Material for sequencing was blood. The receptor was isolated from a human donor in good health. The chain couples TRBV2 to TRBJ1-2; 8 bases map to TRBD1. CDR3 in DNA: TGTGCCAGCAGGCCTACCCAGGGGGCCTTTGGCTATGGCTACACCTTC. Protein: CASRPTQGAFGYGYTF.